This T cell receptor beta chain was retrieved from a study of blood T cell repertoires in COVID-19. Study information: The United States, Italy and Spain were the sources of the acute and convalescent COVID-19 samples. In each case, the material was cDNA or gDNA derived from T cells, B-cell-depleted T cells, or PBMCs.

Original analysis: Nucleated cell number was recorded as an estimate derived from reference gene primer amplification. Using immunoSEQ multiplex PCR, the repertoire was profiled, and TCRdb retains in-frame clones only, with some absent. V, J and clone size derive from that table, while D and trimming were established from the DNA sequence. The repertoire holds 35,000 to 45,000 clones, about nine tenths seen once, with roughly an eighth in the top ten. Trimming took off 3 bases at V and 1 base at J, with 5 bases between the two ends. CDR3 size: 13 residues. Germline V gives CDR1 MGHDK, CDR2 SYGVNS. What was sequenced was peripheral blood. This sequence joins TRBV25-1 and TRBJ2-3; weak D call: TRBD1 (5 bases). The TCR was taken from a human donor in a cohort sampled during active COVID-19. The CDR3, as DNA: TGTGCCAGCAGTGAGACAGGCACAGATACGCAGTATTTT. Translating gives CASSETGTDTQYF.